This TCR beta chain was recorded in a study of high-grade serous ovarian cancer treatment subgroups. The CDR3 contains 17 residues. Trimming stripped 2 bases from V and 3 bases from J, with 19 bases between. Germline V gene data show CDR1 as PRHDT and CDR2 as FYEKMQ (reference sequence). Tumor samples were taken before definitive surgery or chemotherapy. Only in-frame clones appear in the TCRdb table, and some are missing; sequencing was by immunoSEQ multiplex PCR. This repertoire shows approximately 4,200 clones, about four fifths found once; its top ten account for 7% to 9%. The clonotype was recovered from a human donor with high-grade serous ovarian cancer. The sequencing input was tumor tissue. The chain joins TRBV13 to TRBJ1-2; D perhaps matches TRBD1 (6 bases). The CDR3 protein is CASSLWVGGRGDYGYTF. In DNA, the CDR3 is TGTGCCAGCAGCTTATGGGTCGGGGGGCGCGGTGACTATGGCTACACCTTC.